Given below is one T cell receptor beta chain in context. What antigen it recognizes has not been identified. Per-base qualities were not stored, and no clone one base away is much larger. These data belong to a study of blood T cell repertoires in COVID-19 (dated by TCRdb to 2018 to 2020). Some background on the complete study: Samples covering the acute and convalescent phases of COVID-19 were provided by collaborators in the United States, Italy and Spain. Sample metadata almost always included a de-identified subject ID, COVID-19 status, age in years and sex. The dataset comprised deeply sampled blood TCRbeta repertoires from subjects exposed to, actively infected with, or recovered from COVID-19. Samples were obtained from the ongoing ImmuneRACE study (first 160 participants) and from roughly 1,300 subjects provided by 6 global collaborators. The repertoires were made available in a free public database intended to serve as a resource for research on the immune response to SARS-CoV-2. The prospective study material was composed of cDNA or gDNA derived from T cells, B-cell-depleted T cells, or PBMCs. HLA class I and class II types, where available, came from metadata supplied by the sample provider rather than from assay-based typing. Summary of the overall study and its limitations: The quantity of clinical and demographic metadata differed by source and by participant and was supplied without curation.

Spanning cysteine to phenylalanine, the CDR3 consists of 16 amino acids. Only the CDR3 part of the read is kept: 48 bases, read in frame from the first base. Unmatched junction bases come to 9, with V trimmed by 5 bases and J by 3 bases. According to the germline V gene (reference sequence), CDR1 reads MNHEY and CDR2 reads SMNVEV. TCRbeta CDR3 regions were amplified from genomic DNA using the immunoSEQ Assay, a bias-controlled multiplex PCR. Under the source paper's analysis protocol: Within the assay, amplification of reference gene primers was used to estimate how many nucleated cells each sample contained. To quantify the absolute abundance of each unique TCRbeta CDR3 rearrangement, sequence reads were collapsed and filtered. For each sample, productive Simpson clonality was calculated by taking the square root of Simpson's diversity index across productive rearrangements. TCRdb took this table from immuneACCESS and kept in-frame rearrangements with V and J called. Such tables lack part of the clones; where checked against another copy, unresolved V genes explain under half of the gap, and the rest is unexplained. The V and J calls and clone size come from that table; D and trimming were worked out from the DNA. A total of over 200,000 clones appear in this sample, 80% of them only once. Roughly 4.9% of the sample is held by the ten biggest clonotypes.

Each collaborating institution followed its own protocols to collect whole blood in K2EDTA tubes. For TCRbeta analysis, collaborators shipped samples as frozen whole blood, isolated PBMCs, or DNA extracted from either of those sample types. Specimen: peripheral blood. The rearranged segments are TRBV27 and TRBJ2-1, with 8 bases matching TRBD2. This sequence originates from a human donor in a cohort sampled during active COVID-19. The DNA is as follows: TGTGCCAGCAGTCCCCGACTAGCGAGACACTACAATGAGCAGTTCTTC. Translated, it reads CASSPRLARHYNEQFF.